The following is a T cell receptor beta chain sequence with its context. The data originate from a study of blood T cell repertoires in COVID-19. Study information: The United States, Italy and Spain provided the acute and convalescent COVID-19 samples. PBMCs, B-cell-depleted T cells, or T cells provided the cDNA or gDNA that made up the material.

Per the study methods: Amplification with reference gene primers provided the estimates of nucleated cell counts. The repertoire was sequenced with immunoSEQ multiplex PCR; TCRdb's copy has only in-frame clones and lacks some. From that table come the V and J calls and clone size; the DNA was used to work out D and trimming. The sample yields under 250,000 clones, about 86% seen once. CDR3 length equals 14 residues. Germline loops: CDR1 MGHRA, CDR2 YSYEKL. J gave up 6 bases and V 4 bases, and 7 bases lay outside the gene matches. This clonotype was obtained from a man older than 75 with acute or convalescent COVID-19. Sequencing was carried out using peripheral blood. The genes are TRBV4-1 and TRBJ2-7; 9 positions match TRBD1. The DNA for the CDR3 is TGCGCCAGCAGCCTAGGGGACAGGGTATCCGAGCAGTACTTC. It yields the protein CASSLGDRVSEQYF.